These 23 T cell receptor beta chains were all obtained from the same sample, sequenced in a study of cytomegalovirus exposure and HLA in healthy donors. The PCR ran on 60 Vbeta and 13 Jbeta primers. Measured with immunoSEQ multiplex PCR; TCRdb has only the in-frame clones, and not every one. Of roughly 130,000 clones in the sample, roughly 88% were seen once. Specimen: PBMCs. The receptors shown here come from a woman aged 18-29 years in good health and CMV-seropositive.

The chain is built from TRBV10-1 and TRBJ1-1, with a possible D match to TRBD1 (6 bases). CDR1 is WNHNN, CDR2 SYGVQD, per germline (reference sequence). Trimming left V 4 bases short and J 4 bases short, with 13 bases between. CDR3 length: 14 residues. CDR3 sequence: CASSGGGRVTEAFF. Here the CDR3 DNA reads TGCGCCAGCAGTGGCGGGGGGCGGGTCACTGAAGCTTTCTTT.

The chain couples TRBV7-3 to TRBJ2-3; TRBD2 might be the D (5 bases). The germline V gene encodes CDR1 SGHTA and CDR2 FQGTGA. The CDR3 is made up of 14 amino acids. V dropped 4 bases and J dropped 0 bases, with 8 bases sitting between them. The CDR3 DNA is TGTGCCAGCAGCTCTAGGACTAGCACAGATACGCAGTATTTT. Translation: CASSSRTSTDTQYF.

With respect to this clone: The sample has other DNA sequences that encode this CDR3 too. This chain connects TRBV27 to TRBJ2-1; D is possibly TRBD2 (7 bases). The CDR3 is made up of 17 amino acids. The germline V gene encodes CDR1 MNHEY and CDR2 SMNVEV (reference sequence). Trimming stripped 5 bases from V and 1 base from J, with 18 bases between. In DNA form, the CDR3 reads TGTGCCAGCAGTCCCACCAGGGCGGGGGCATCCTACAATGAGCAGTTCTTC. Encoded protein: CASSPTRAGASYNEQFF.

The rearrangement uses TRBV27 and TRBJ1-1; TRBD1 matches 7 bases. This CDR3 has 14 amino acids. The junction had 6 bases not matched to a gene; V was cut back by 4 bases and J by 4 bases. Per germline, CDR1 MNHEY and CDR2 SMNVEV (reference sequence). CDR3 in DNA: TGTGCCAGCAGTTCAGACAGGGCTGGCACTGAAGCTTTCTTT. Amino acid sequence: CASSSDRAGTEAFF.

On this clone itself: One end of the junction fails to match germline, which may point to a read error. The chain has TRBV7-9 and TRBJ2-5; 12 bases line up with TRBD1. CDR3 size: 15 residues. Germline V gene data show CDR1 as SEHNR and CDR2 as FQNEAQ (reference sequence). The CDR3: CSSSLTGTGGGTQYF. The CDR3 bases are TGTTCCAGCAGCCTTACCGGGACAGGGGGCGGGACCCAGTACTTC.

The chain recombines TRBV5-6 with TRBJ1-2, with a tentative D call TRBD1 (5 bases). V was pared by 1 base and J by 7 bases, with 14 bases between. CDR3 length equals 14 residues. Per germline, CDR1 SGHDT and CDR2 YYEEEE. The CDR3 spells CASSLSQGNTGYTF. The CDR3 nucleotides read TGTGCCAGCAGCTTGAGCCAGGGAAATACTGGCTACACCTTC.

The DNA for the CDR3 is TGTTCCATCGACTCGATCGGCACGCAGTATTTT. Translating it yields CSIDSIGTQYF. The genes are TRBV7-9 and TRBJ2-3; D not resolved. The CDR3 runs to 11 residues. Looked up from germline, CDR1 is SEHNR and CDR2 is FQNEAQ (reference sequence).

CDR3 DNA: TGCGCCAGCAGCTTGAGCACTAGCGGGGGCGTGGGTGAGCAGTTCTTC. Amino acids: CASSLSTSGGVGEQFF. The chain employs TRBV5-1 and TRBJ2-1, with 11 positions matching TRBD2. Trimming at V came to 1 base and at J to 9 bases, leaving 9 bases not matched to a gene. The CDR3 spans 16 residues. Germline V gives CDR1 SGHRS, CDR2 YFSETQ.

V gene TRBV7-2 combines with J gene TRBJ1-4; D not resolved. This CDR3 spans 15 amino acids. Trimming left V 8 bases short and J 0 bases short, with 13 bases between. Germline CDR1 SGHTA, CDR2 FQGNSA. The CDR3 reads CASSSQVATNEKLFF. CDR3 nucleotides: TGTGCCAGCTCCTCTCAGGTTGCAACTAATGAAAAACTGTTTTTT.

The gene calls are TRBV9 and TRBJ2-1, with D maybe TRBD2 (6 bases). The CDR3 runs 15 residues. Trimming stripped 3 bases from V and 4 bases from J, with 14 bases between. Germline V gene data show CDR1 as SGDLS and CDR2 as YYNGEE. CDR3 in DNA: TGTGCCAGCAGCGAGGAGGGGTTCTGGTACAATGAGCAGTTCTTC. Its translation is CASSEEGFWYNEQFF.

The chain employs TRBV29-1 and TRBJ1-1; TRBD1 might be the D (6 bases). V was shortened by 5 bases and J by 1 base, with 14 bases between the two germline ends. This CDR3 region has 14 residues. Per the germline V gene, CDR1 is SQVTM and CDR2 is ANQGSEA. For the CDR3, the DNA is TGCAGCGTTCCGGCAGGGGCTGGGAACACTGAAGCTTTCTTT. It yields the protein CSVPAGAGNTEAFF.

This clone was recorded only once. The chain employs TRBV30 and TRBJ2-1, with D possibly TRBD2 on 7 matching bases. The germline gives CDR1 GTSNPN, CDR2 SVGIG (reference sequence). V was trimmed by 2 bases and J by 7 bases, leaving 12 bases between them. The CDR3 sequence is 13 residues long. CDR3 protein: CAWSWGRGNEQFF. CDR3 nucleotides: TGTGCCTGGAGTTGGGGGCGGGGGAATGAGCAGTTCTTC.

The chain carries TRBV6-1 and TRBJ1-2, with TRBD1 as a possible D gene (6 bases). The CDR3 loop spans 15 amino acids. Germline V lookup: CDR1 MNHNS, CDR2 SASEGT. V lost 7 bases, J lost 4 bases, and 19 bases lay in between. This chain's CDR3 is CASTPHAGVPYGYTF. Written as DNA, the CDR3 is TGTGCCAGCACCCCGCATGCAGGGGTGCCCTATGGCTACACCTTC.

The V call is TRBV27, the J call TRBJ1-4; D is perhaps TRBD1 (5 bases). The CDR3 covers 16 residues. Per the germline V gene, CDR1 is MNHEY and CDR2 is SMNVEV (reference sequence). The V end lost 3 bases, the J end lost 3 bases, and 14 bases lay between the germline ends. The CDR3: CASSFSGGRANEKLFF. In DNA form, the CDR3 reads TGTGCCAGCAGTTTCTCGGGGGGACGGGCTAATGAAAAACTGTTTTTT.

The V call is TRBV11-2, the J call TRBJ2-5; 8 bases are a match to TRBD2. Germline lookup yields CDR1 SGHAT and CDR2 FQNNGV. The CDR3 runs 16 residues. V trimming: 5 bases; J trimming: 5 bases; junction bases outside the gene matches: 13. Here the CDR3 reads CASSAGAGGASETQYF. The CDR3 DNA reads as TGTGCCAGCAGCGCCGGGGCCGGGGGGGCCTCGGAGACCCAGTACTTC.

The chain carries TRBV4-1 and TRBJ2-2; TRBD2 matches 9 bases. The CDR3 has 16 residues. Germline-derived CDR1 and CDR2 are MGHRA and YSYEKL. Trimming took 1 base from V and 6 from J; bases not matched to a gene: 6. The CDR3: CASSQGRGGGPGELFF. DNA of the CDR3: TGCGCCAGCAGCCAAGGACGCGGGGGGGGCCCCGGGGAGCTGTTTTTT.

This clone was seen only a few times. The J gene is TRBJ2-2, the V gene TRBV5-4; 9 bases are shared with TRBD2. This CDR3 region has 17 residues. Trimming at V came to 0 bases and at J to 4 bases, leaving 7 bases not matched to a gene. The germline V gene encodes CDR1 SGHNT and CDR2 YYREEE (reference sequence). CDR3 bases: TGTGCCAGCAGCTTGGGATATGGCGGGGGGGCCACCGGGGAGCTGTTTTTT. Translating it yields CASSLGYGGGATGELFF.

CDR3 protein: CASSIETTNYGYTF. CDR3 nucleotides: TGTGCCAGTAGTATCGAAACAACTAACTATGGCTACACCTTC. V and J are TRBV19 and TRBJ1-2, with unresolved D. CDR1 is LNHDA and CDR2 is SQIVND in the germline V gene (reference sequence). This CDR3 region has 14 residues. V lost 3 bases and J lost 0, with 8 bases in between. Full variable domain (missing parts from reference TRBV19 and TRBJ1-2): DGGITQSPKYLFRKEGQNVTLSCEQNLNHDAMYWYRQDPGQGLRLIYYSQIVNDFQKGDIAEGYSVSREKKESFPLTVTSAQKNPTAFYLCASSIETTNYGYTFGSGTRLTVV.

The CDR3 loop is CASTGGSYEQYF. The CDR3 region has the DNA TGTGCCAGCACAGGGGGCTCCTACGAGCAGTACTTC. V is TRBV6-1 and J is TRBJ2-7, with TRBD1 identical over 7 bases. The CDR3 covers 12 residues. Germline loops: CDR1 MNHNS, CDR2 SASEGT. V was clipped by 7 bases and J by 0 bases; unmatched bases: 0.

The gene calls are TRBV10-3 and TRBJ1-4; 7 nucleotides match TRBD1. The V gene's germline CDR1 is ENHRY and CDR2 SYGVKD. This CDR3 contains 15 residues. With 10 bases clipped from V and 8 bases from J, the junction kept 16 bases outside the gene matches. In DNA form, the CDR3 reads TGTGCCACCCATAAGGGAACAGGGGAAGTAGAAAAACTGTTTTTT. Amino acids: CATHKGTGEVEKLFF.

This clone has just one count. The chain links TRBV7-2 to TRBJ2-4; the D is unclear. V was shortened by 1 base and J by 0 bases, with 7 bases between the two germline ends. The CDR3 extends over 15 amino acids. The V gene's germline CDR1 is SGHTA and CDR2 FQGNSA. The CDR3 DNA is TGTGCCAGCAGCTTAGGGCAGTTAGCCAAAAACATTCAGTACTTC. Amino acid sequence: CASSLGQLAKNIQYF.

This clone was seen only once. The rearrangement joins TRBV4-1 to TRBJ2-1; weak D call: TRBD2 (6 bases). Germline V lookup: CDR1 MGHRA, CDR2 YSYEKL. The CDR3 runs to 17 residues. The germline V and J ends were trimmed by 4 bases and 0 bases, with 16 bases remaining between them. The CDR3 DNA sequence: TGCGCCAGCAGCCGGGCTGTTGGCGGGGTCTCCTACAATGAGCAGTTCTTC. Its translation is CASSRAVGGVSYNEQFF.

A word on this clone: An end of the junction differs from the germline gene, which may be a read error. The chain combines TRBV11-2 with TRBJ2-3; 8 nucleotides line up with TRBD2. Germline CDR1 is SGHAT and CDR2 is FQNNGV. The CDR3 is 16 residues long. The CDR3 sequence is CASSLDGAGGTDTQYF. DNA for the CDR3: TGTGCCAGCAGCTTAGATGGGGCGGGGGGCACCGATACGCAGTATTTT.